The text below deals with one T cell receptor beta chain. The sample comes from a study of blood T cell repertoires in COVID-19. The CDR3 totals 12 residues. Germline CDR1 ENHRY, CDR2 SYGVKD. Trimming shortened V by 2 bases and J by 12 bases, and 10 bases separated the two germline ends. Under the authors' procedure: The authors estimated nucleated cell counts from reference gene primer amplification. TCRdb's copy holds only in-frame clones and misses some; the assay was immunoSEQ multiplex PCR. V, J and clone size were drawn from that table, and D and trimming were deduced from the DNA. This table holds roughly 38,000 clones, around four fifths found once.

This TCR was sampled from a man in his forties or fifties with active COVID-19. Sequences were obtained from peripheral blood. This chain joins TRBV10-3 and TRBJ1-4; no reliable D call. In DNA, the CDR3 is TGTGCCATCAGTGAGACACGGGAGGAACTGTTTTTT. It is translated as CAISETREELFF.